A single TCR beta chain is shown here with its context. Compared with the rest of its sample, this clonotype is large (0.1 to 1%). What this receptor recognizes is not known. Per-base qualities were not stored, and no clone one base away is much larger. The entry originates in a study of T cells in AML relapse after transplant (dated 2019 in TCRdb). Background on the whole study: This retrospective study examined inhibitory receptor expression and TCR repertoires of bone marrow T cells in patients who received allogeneic HSCT for myeloid malignancy. TCR sequencing of unsorted bone marrow was performed for three healthy donors, three patients in long-term complete remission and three patients relapsing after HSCT. Findings and caveats that apply to the study as a whole: Skewed bone marrow repertoires were observed in transplanted patients regardless of outcome, with the top 10 alpha clonotypes reaching 30% to 35% (remission) and approximately 37% (relapse) versus roughly 21% in healthy donors. TCR repertoire comparisons were based on very few samples, with only a few individuals included per group for unsorted bone marrow.

Bone marrow from healthy donors served as the control group for patient comparisons. The library was built by means of PCR. A modified RACE PCR protocol, not multiplex PCR, was used to amplify TCR alpha and beta chains from RNA. Libraries were sequenced on an Illumina MiSeq, and raw reads were demultiplexed by sample-specific barcode combinations. The study's own analysis went as follows. MiXCR software was used to identify TCR clonotypes from the sequencing reads. TCRdb reanalyzed the raw reads on its own, using fastp at Q25 for trimming and MiXCR for clone calling, and kept in-frame beta chains. Records with the same CDR3 protein are collapsed into one entry carrying the most frequent genes and DNA. TCRdb, not the authors, supplied the V and J calls. The sample profile shows roughly 940 distinct CDR3 sequences; 15% to 20% of them were found once. Around 6.7% of the sample goes to the ten largest clones.

This TCR came from a human donor in good health. Sequenced sample: bone marrow.

Here the CDR3 is given as CAGSAGAGTQYF. The nucleotide sequence is TGTGCCGGGTCAGCGGGGGCAGGGACCCAGTACTTC. The chain uses TRBV7-6 and TRBJ2-5; TRBD2 matches 8 bases in the middle. As encoded in the germline V gene, CDR1 is SGHVS while CDR2 is FNYEAQ. From V the trimming removes 11 bases and from J it removes 7 bases, while the gene matches leave 9 bases of the junction unaccounted for. Taken from cysteine to phenylalanine, the CDR3 has 12 residues. Left in the record is the CDR3 DNA by itself, 36 bases read in frame from the first base. Reference TRBV7-6 and TRBJ2-5 genes cover what lies past the CDR3, so the full variable domain is GAGVSQSPRYKVTKRGQDVALRCDPISGHVSLYWYRQALGQGPEFLTYFNYEAQQDKSGLPNDRFSAERPEGSISTLTIQRTEQRDSAMYRCAGSAGAGTQYFGPGTRLLVL.